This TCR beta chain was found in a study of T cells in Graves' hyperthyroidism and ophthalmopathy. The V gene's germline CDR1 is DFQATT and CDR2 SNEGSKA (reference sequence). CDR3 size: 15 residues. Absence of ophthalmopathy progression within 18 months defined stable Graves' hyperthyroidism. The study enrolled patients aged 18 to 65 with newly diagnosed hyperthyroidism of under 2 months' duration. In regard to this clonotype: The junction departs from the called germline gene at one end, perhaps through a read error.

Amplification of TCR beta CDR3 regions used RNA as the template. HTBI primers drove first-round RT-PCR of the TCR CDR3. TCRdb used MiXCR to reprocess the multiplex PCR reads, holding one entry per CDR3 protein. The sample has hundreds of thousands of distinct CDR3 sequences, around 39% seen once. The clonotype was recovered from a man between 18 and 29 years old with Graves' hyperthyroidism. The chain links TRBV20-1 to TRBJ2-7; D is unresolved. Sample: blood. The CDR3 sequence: CSASLLGKSSHEQYF. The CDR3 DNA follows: TGCAGTGCCAGCCTGTTGGGGAAGTCCTCCCACGAGCAGTACTTC.